This T cell receptor (beta chain) emerged from a study of blood T cell repertoires in COVID-19. Study overall: There were acute and convalescent COVID-19 samples, and they came from the United States, Italy and Spain. In each case, the material was cDNA or gDNA derived from T cells, B-cell-depleted T cells, or PBMCs.

Source study methods: Estimated nucleated cell counts came from reference gene primer amplification. The method was immunoSEQ multiplex PCR; TCRdb's version includes in-frame clones alone and lacks a portion of them. V and J calls plus clone size are reproduced from that table; the DNA served to infer D and trimming. The sample has roughly 150,000 clones; around nine tenths are singletons. CDR1 and CDR2 (germline): GTSNPN, SVGIG (reference sequence). The CDR3 extends over 11 amino acids. V dropped 2 bases and J dropped 7; count of bases not matched to a gene: 2. The rearrangement uses TRBV30 and TRBJ2-7; 7 positions match TRBD2. The receptor's source is a human donor in a cohort sampled during active COVID-19. Sample: peripheral blood. The CDR3 sequence: CAWSWGGEQYF. The DNA for the CDR3 is TGTGCCTGGAGTTGGGGAGGGGAGCAGTACTTC.